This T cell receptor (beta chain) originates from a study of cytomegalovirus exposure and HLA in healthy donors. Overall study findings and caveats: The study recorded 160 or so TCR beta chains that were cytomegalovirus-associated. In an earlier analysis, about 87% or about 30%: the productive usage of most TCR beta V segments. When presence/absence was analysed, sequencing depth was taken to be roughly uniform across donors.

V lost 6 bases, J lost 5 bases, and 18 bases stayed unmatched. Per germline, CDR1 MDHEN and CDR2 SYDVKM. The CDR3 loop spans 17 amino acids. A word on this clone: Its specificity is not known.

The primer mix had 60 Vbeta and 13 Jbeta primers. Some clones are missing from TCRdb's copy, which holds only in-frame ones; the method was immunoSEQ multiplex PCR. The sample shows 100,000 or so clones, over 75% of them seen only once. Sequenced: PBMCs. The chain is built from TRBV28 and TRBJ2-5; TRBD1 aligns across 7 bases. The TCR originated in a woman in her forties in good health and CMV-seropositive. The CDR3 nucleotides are TGTGCCAGCAGCTGGCGCCCCGGGGACAGACCATGGGAGACCCAGTACTTC. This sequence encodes CASSWRPGDRPWETQYF.